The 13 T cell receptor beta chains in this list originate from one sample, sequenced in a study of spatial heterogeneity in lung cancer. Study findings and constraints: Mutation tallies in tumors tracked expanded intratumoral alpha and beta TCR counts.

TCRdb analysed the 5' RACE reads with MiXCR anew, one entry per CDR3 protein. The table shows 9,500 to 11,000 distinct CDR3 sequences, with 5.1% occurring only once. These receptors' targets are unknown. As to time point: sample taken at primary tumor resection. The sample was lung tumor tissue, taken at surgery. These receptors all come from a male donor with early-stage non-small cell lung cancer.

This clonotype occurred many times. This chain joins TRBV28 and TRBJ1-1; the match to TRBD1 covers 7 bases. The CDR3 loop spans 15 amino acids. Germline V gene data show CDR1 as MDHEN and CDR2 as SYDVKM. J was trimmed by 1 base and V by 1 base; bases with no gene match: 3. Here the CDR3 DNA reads TGTGCCAGCAGTTTATACGGACAGGCGAACACTGAAGCTTTCTTT. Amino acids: CASSLYGQANTEAFF.

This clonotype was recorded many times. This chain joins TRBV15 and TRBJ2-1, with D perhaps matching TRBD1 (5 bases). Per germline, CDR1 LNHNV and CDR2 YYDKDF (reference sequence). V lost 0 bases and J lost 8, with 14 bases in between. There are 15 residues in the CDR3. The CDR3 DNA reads TGTGCCACCAGCAGAGAGGGTCAGGGTATCGATGAGCAGTTCTTC. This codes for CATSREGQGIDEQFF.

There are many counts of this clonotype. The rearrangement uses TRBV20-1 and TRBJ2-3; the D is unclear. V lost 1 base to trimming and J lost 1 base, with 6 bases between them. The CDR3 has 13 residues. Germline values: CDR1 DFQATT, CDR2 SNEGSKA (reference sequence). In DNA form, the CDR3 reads TGCAGTGCTAGAGGGCTAGGCACAGATACGCAGTATTTT. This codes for CSARGLGTDTQYF.

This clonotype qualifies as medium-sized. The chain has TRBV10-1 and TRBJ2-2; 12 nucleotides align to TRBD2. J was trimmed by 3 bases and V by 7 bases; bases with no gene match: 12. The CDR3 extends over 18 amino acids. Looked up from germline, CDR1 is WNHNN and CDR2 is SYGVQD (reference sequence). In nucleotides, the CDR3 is TGCGCCAGCACCCGATCGCCTAGCGGGAGGGATGACACCGGGGAGCTGTTTTTT. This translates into CASTRSPSGRDDTGELFF.

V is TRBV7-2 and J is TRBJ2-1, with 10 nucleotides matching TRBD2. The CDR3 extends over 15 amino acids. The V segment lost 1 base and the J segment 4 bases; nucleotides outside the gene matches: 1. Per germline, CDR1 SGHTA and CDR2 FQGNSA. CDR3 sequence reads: CASSLDSGGYNEQFF. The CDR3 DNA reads TGTGCCAGCAGCTTAGATAGCGGGGGGTACAATGAGCAGTTCTTC.

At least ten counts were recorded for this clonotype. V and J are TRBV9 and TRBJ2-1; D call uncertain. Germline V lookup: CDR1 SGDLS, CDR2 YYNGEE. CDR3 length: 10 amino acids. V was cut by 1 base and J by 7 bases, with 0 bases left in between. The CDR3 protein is CASSVNEQFF. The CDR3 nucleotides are TGTGCCAGCAGCGTAAATGAGCAGTTCTTC.

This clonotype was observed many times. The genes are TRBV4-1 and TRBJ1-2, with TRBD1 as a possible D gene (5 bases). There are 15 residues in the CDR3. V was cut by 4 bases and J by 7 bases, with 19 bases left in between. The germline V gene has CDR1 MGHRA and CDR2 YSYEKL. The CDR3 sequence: CASSPPLSGRIGYTF. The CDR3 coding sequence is TGCGCCAGCAGCCCCCCTCTTTCGGGGCGGATTGGCTACACCTTC.

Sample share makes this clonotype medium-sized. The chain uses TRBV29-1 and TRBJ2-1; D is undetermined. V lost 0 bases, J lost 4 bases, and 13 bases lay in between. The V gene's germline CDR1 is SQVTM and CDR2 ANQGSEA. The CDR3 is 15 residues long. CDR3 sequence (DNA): TGCAGCGTTGAAGAACAGAGCCTTGGTTACAATGAGCAGTTCTTC. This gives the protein CSVEEQSLGYNEQFF.

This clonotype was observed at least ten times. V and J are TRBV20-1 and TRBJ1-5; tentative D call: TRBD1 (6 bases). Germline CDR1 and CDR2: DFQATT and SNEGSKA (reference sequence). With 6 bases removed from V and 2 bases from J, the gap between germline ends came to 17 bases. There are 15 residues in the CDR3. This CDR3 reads CSALNRVSGNQPQHF. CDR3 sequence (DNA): TGCAGTGCGCTTAACAGGGTATCTGGCAATCAGCCCCAGCATTTT.

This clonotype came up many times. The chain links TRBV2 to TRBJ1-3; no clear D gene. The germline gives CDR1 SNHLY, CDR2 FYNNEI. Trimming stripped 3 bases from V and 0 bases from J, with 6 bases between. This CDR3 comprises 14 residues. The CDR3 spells CASSDRGSGNTIYF. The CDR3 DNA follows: TGTGCCAGCAGTGACAGAGGCTCTGGAAACACCATATATTTT.

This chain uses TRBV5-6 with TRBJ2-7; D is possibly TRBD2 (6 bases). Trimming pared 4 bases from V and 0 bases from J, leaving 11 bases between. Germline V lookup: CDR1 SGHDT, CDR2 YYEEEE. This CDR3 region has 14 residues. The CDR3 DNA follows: TGTGCCAGCAGCCATGGGGGGTCCTCCTACGAGCAGTACTTC. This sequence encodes CASSHGGSSYEQYF.

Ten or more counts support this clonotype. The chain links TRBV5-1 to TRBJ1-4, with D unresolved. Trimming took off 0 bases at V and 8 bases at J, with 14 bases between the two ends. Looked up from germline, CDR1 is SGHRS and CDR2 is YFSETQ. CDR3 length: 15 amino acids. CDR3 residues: CASSLDGTRREKLFF. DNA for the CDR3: TGCGCCAGCAGCTTGGACGGCACACGGCGGGAAAAACTGTTTTTT. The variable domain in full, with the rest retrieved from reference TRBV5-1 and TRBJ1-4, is KAGVTQTPRYLIKTRGQQVTLSCSPISGHRSVSWYQQTPGQGLQFLFEYFSETQRNKGNFPGRFSGRQFSNSRSEMNVSTLELGDSALYLCASSLDGTRREKLFFGSGTQLSVL.

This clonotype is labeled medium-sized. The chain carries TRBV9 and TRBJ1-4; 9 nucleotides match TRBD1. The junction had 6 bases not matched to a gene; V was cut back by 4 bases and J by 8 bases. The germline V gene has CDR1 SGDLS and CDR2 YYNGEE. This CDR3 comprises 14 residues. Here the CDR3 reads CASSPRTGVEKLFF. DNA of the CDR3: TGTGCCAGCAGCCCCCGGACAGGGGTCGAAAAACTGTTTTTT.